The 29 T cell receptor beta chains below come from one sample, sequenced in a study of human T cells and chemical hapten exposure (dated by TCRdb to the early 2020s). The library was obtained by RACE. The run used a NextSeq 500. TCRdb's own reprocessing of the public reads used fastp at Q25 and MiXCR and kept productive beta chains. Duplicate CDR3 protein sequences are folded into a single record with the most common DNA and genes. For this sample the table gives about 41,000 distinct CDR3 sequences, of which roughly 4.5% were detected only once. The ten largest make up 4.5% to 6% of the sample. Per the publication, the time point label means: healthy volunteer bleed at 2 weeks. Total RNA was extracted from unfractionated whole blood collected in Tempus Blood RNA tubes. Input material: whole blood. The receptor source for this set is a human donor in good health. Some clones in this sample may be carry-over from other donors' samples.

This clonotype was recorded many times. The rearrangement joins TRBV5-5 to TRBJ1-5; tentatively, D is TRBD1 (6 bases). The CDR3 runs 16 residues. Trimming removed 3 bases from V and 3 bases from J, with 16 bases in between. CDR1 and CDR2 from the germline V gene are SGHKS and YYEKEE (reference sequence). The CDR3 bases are TGTGCCAGCAGCTCCGTCGGGGGCAGTTCCAATCAGCCCCAGCATTTT. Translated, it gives CASSSVGGSSNQPQHF.

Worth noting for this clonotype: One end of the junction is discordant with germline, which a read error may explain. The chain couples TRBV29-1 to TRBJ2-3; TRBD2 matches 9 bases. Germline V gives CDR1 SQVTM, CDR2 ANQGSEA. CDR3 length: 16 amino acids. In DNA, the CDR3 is TGCAGCGTTGATTGGTGGTCTAGCGGGATCACAGGTACGCAGTATTTT. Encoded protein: CSVDWWSSGITGTQYF.

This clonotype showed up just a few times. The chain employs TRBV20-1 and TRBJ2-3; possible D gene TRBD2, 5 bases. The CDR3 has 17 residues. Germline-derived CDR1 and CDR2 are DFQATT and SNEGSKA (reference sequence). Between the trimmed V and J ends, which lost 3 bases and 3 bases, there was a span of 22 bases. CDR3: CSASSTATSPGTDTQYF. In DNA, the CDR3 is TGCAGTGCTAGCAGCACGGCCACCAGTCCGGGAACAGATACGCAGTATTTT.

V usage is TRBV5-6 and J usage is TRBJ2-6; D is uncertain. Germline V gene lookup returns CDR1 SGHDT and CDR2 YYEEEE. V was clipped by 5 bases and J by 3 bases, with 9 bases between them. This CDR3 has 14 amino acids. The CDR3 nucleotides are TGTGCCAGCAGATCGGGTTATGGGGCCAACGTCCTGACTTTC. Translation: CASRSGYGANVLTF.

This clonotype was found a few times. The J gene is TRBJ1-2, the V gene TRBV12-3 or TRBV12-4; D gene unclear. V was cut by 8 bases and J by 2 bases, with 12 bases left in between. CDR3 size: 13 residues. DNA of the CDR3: TGTGCCAGCGGAGGAGTTAAGAACTATGGCTACACCTTC. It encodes CASGGVKNYGYTF.

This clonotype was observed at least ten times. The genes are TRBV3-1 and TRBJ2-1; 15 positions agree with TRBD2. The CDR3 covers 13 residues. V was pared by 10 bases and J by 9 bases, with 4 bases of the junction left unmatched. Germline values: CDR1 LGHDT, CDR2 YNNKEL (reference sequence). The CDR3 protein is CATGLAGGVEQFF. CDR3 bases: TGTGCCACGGGACTAGCGGGAGGAGTTGAGCAGTTCTTC.

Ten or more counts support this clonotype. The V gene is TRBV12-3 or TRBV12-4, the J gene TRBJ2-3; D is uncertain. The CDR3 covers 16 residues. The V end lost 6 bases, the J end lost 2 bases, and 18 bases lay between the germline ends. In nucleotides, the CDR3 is TGTGCCAGCAGATCGTTGACCGGAAGGATCACAGATACGCAGTATTTT. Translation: CASRSLTGRITDTQYF.

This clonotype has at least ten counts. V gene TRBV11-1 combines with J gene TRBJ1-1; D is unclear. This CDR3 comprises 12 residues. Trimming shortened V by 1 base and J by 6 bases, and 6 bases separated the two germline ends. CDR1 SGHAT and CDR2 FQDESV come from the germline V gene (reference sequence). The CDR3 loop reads CASSLGEPEAFF. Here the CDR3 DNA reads TGTGCCAGCAGCTTAGGAGAACCTGAAGCTTTCTTT.

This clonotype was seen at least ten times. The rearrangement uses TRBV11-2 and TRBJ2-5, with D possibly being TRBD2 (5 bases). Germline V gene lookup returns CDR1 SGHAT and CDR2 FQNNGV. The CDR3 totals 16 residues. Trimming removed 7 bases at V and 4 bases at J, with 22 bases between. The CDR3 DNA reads TGTGCCAGCACCCCCGGAGGCTCACTAGGCGGAGAGACCCAGTACTTC. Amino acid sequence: CASTPGGSLGGETQYF.

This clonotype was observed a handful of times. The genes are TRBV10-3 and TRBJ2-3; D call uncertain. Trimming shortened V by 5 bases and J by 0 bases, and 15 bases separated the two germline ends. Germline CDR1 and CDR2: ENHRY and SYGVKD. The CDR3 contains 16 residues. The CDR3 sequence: CAISPLGGSSTDTQYF. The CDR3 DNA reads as TGTGCCATCAGTCCTCTCGGCGGATCTAGCACAGATACGCAGTATTTT.

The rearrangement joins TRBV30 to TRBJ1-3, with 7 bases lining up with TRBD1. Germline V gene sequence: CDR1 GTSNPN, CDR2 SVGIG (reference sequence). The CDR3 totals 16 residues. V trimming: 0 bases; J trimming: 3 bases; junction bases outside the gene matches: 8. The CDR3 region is CAWSVWGGQNGNTIYF. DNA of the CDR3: TGTGCCTGGAGTGTTTGGGGGGGACAGAATGGAAACACCATATATTTT.

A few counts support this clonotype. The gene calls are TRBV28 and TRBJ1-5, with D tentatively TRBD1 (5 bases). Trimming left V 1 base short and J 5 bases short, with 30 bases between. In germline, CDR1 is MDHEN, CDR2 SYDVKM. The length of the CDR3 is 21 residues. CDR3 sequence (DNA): TGTGCCAGCAGTTTATACGACGGGATAGTGGGGGAACCGTTATCTTATCAGCCCCAGCATTTT. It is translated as CASSLYDGIVGEPLSYQPQHF.

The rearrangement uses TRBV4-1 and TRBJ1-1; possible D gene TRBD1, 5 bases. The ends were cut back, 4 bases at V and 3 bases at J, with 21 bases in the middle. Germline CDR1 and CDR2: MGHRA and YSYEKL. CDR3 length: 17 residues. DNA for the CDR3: TGCGCCAGCAGCCCTCAAGGGCAGGGAAGGTTTGACACTGAAGCTTTCTTT. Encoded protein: CASSPQGQGRFDTEAFF.

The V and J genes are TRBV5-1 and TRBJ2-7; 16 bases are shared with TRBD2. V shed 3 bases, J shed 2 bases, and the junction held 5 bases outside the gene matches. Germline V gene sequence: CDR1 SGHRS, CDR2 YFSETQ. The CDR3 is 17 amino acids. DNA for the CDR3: TGCGCCAGCAGCTCGGGACTAGCGGGAGGGTATGCCTACGAGCAGTACTTC. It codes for CASSSGLAGGYAYEQYF.

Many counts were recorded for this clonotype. The CDR3 sequence is CASSLGQGTEAFF. The CDR3, as DNA: TGTGCCAGCAGCTTGGGACAGGGAACTGAAGCTTTCTTT. This sequence joins TRBV7-9 and TRBJ1-1; 9 bases map to TRBD1. The CDR3 has 13 amino acids. Per germline, CDR1 SEHNR and CDR2 FQNEAQ (reference sequence). J lost 5 bases, V lost 3 bases, and 1 base had no gene match. The full variable domain, its missing parts supplied by reference TRBV7-9 and TRBJ1-1, is DTGVSQNPRHKITKRGQNVTFRCDPISEHNRLYWYRQTLGQGPEFLTYFQNEAQLEKSRLLSDRFSAERPKGSFSTLEIQRTEQGDSAMYLCASSLGQGTEAFFGQGTRLTVV.

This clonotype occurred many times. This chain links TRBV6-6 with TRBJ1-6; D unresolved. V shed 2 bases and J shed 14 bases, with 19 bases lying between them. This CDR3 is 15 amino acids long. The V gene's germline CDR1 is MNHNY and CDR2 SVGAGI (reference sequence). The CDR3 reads CASSYPHPNSRSLHF. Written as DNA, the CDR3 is TGTGCCAGCAGTTACCCCCATCCTAACAGTCGATCCCTCCACTTT.

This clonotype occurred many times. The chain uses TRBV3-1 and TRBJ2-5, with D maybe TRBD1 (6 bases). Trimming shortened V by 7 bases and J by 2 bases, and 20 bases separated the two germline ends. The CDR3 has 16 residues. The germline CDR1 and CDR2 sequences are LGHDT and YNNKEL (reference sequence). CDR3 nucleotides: TGTGCCAGCAAGCACTTCGTGGACAGTTCGCAAGAGACCCAGTACTTC. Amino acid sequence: CASKHFVDSSQETQYF.

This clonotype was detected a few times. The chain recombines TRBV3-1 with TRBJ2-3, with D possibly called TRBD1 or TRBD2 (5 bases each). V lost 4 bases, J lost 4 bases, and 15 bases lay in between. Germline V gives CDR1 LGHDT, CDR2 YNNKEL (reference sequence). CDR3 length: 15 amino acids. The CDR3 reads CASSPGPTGPDTQYF. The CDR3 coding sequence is TGTGCCAGCAGCCCCGGGCCCACGGGACCAGATACGCAGTATTTT.

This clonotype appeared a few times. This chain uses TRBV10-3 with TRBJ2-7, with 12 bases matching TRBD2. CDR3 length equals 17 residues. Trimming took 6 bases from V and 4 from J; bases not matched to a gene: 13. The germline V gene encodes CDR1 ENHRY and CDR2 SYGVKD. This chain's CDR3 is CAISDRTSGISTYEQYF. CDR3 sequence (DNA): TGTGCCATCAGCGATCGGACTAGCGGGATATCAACATACGAGCAGTACTTC.

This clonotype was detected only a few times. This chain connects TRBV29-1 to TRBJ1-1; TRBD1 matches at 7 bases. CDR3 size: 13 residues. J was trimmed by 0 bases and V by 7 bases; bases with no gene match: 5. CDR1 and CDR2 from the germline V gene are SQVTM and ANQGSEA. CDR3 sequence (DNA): TGCAGCGCTAGACAGGGCATGAACACTGAAGCTTTCTTT. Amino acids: CSARQGMNTEAFF.

This CDR3 reads CASSLLPTGLETQFF. In DNA, the CDR3 is TGTGCCAGCAGTTTATTACCAACAGGGCTAGAGACCCAGTTCTTC. The rearrangement joins TRBV27 to TRBJ2-5; tentatively, D is TRBD1 (6 bases). The end of the DNA is better explained by TRBJ2-1, so the J call may be wrong. This CDR3 is 15 amino acids long. CDR1 and CDR2 (germline): MNHEY, SMNVEV (reference sequence).

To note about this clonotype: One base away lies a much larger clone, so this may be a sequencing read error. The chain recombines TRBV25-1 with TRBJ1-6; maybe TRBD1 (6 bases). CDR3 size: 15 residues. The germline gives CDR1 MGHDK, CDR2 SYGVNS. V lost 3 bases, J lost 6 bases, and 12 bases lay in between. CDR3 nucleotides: TGTGCCAGCAGTGATAAATGGACAGTTAATTCACCCCTCCACTTT. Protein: CASSDKWTVNSPLHF. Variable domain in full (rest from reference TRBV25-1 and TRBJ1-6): EADIYQTPRYLVIGTGKKITLECSQTMGHDKMYWYQQDPGMELHLIHYSYGVNSTEKGDLSSESTVSRIRTEHFPLTLESARPSHTSQYLCASSDKWTVNSPLHFGNGTRLTVT.

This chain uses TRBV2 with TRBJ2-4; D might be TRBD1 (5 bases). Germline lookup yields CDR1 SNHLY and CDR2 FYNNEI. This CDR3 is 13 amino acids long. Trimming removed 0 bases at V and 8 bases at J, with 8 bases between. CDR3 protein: CASSEAQGYIQYF. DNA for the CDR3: TGTGCCAGCAGTGAAGCGCAGGGTTACATTCAGTACTTC. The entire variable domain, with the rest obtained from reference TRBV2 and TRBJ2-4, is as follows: EPEVTQTPSHQVTQMGQEVILRCVPISNHLYFYWYRQILGQKVEFLVSFYNNEISEKSEIFDDQFSVERPDGSNFTLKIRSTKLEDSAMYFCASSEAQGYIQYFGAGTRLSVL.

CDR3 amino acids: CASRAGNQPQHF. The DNA of the CDR3 is TGTGCCAGCCGGGCAGGCAATCAGCCCCAGCATTTT. The V gene is TRBV28, the J gene TRBJ1-5, with no clear D. Germline CDR1 is MDHEN and CDR2 is SYDVKM. The V end was cut by 8 bases, the J end by 2 bases, with 7 bases between. The CDR3 sequence is 12 residues long.

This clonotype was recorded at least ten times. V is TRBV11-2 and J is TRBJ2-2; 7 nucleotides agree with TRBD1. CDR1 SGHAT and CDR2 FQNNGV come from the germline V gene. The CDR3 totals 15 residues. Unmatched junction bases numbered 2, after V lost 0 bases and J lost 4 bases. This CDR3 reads CASSLERGRTGELFF. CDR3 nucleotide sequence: TGTGCCAGCAGCTTAGAGAGGGGGCGCACCGGGGAGCTGTTTTTT.

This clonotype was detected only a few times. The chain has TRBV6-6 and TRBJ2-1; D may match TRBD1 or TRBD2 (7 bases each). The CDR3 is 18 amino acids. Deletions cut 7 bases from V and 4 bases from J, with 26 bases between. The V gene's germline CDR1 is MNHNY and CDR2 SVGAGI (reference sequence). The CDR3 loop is CASIQGGQGGPRYNEQFF. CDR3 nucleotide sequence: TGTGCCAGCATCCAGGGGGGGCAGGGCGGGCCTAGGTACAATGAGCAGTTCTTC.

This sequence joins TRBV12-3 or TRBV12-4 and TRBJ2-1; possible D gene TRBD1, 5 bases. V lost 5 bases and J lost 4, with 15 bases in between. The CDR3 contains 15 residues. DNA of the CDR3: TGTGCCAGCAGTCAGTCACGGACATATTACAATGAGCAGTTCTTC. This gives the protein CASSQSRTYYNEQFF.

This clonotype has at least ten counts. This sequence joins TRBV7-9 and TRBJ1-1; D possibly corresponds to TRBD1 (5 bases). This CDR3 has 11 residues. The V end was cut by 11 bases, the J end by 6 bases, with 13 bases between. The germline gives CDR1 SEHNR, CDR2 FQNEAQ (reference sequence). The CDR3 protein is CAGRGGSEAFF. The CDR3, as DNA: TGTGCCGGACGGGGCGGGTCTGAAGCTTTCTTT.

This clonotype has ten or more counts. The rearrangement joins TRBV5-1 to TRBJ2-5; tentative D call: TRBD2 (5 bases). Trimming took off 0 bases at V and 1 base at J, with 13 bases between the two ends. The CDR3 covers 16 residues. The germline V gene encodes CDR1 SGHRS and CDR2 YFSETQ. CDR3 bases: TGCGCCAGCAGCTTGGCCTTGGACTCCCTCCAAGAGACCCAGTACTTC. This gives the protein CASSLALDSLQETQYF.